One and the same sample provided the 10 T cell receptor beta chains below, sequenced in a study of shared clonotypes between healthy human individuals. The method was immunoSEQ multiplex PCR; TCRdb's version includes in-frame clones alone and lacks a portion of them. This table holds some 1.1 million clones, 70% to 85% found once. The sample comprised memory CD4+ T cells from PBMCs. This sample's subset: CD45RA-negative fraction. Source of these receptors: a young man in good health. Some clones in this sample may be carry-over from other donors' samples.

The chain uses TRBV18 and TRBJ2-7, with 9 bases fitting TRBD2. This CDR3 is 14 amino acids long. The V gene's germline CDR1 is KGHSH and CDR2 LQKENI. J was trimmed by 2 bases and V by 3 bases; bases with no gene match: 2. This CDR3 is CASSPRLAAYEQYF. The DNA for the CDR3 is TGTGCCAGCTCACCCCGACTAGCGGCCTACGAGCAGTACTTC.

This clone was detected a few times. The V call is TRBV6-4, the J call TRBJ1-5; no definite D call. The V and J ends lost 3 bases and 0 bases respectively, with 6 bases between them. Germline values: CDR1 MRHNA, CDR2 SNTAGT. The CDR3 runs to 14 residues. The CDR3 spells CASSEQYSNQPQHF. In nucleotides, the CDR3 is TGTGCCAGCAGTGAGCAGTATAGCAATCAGCCCCAGCATTTT.

The chain recombines TRBV7-2 with TRBJ2-3; TRBD2 might be the D (6 bases). CDR1 and CDR2 (germline): SGHTA, FQGNSA. V shed 1 base and J shed 2 bases, with 7 bases lying between them. CDR3 length: 14 residues. CDR3 in amino acids: CASSLVAVTDTQYF. The CDR3 DNA reads TGTGCCAGCAGCTTAGTAGCGGTCACAGATACGCAGTATTTT.

Concerning this clone: The sample holds other DNA sequences that translate to the same CDR3. This rearrangement joins TRBV5-1 to TRBJ1-3; no firm D call. Germline V CDR1 and CDR2: SGHRS, YFSETQ. The germline V and J ends were trimmed by 1 base and 4 bases, with 6 bases remaining between them. The CDR3 length is 13 residues. CDR3 nucleotides: TGCGCCAGCAGCTTGAGTCCCGGAAACACCATATATTTT. It specifies CASSLSPGNTIYF.

Concerning this clone: Other DNA sequences in the same sample also yield this CDR3. The chain carries TRBV7-2 and TRBJ1-3, with D maybe TRBD1 (5 bases). Trimming took 4 bases from V and 4 from J, leaving 14 bases between them. CDR1 and CDR2 (germline): SGHTA, FQGNSA. The CDR3 is made up of 15 amino acids. The CDR3 nucleotides are TGTGCCAGCAGCTCCGGGACGGGCCTCGGAAACACCATATATTTT. Translating gives CASSSGTGLGNTIYF.

The rearrangement joins TRBV6-6 to TRBJ2-5, with D hard to call. The CDR3 is 16 amino acids. Trimming took 1 base from V and 2 from J, leaving 14 bases between them. Germline V gene data show CDR1 as MNHNY and CDR2 as SVGAGI (reference sequence). The CDR3 DNA sequence: TGTGCCAGCAGTTACTGGAGTCCAGGACCTCAAGAGACCCAGTACTTC. Translating gives CASSYWSPGPQETQYF.

The chain has TRBV7-9 and TRBJ2-5; tentatively, D is TRBD2 (7 bases). CDR1 is SEHNR, CDR2 FQNEAQ, per germline (reference sequence). The CDR3 is 14 amino acids. Trimming took 5 bases from V and 4 from J, leaving 14 bases between them. The CDR3 region has the DNA TGTGCCAGCAGCCCGTTCGGGGGGCCAGAGACCCAGTACTTC. It is translated as CASSPFGGPETQYF.

V is TRBV5-1 and J is TRBJ2-7; 14 nucleotides align to TRBD2. V dropped 3 bases and J dropped 7; count of bases not matched to a gene: 6. Germline assignment: CDR1 SGHRS and CDR2 YFSETQ. CDR3 length equals 15 residues. The CDR3 reads CASSWGLAGAAEQYF. CDR3 coding DNA: TGCGCCAGCAGCTGGGGACTAGCGGGGGCAGCTGAGCAGTACTTC.

The chain uses TRBV14 and TRBJ1-2; D ambiguous. The ends were cut back, 6 bases at V and 7 bases at J, with 18 bases in the middle. This CDR3 comprises 14 residues. Germline CDR1 SGHDN, CDR2 FVKESK. CDR3 DNA sequence: TGTGCCAGCAGACCCTGGTCTGGGGATATTGGCTACACCTTC. It encodes CASRPWSGDIGYTF.

The gene calls are TRBV29-1 and TRBJ2-5; D is perhaps TRBD2 (6 bases). The length of the CDR3 is 15 residues. The germline V and J ends were trimmed by 6 bases and 3 bases, with 20 bases remaining between them. Germline loops: CDR1 SQVTM, CDR2 ANQGSEA. The DNA of the CDR3 is TGCAGCGTAAGACGGCCTGCGGGATTGGAAGAGACCCAGTACTTC. Translation: CSVRRPAGLEETQYF. The full variable domain, in which reference TRBV29-1 and TRBJ2-5 provide the parts outside the CDR3, is SAVISQKPSRDICQRGTSLTIQCQVDSQVTMMFWYRQQPGQSLTLIATANQGSEATYESGFVIDKFPISRPNLTFSTLTVSNMSPEDSSIYLCSVRRPAGLEETQYFGPGTRLLVL.